Following are 24 T cell receptor beta chains from one sample sequenced in a study of vaccination and CD4 T cells after COVID-19. Indicated treatment: roughly 10-day PBMC culture with coronavirus spike peptide pools or control peptides (ViraFEST assay). Cultured CD4+ T-cell DNA underwent Oncomine TCR Beta short-read sequencing. TCRdb reanalysed the PCR reads using MiXCR and keeps one entry per CDR3 protein. The sample records more than 10,000 distinct CDR3 sequences, about 53% being singletons. These receptors have no known antigen. The sample was CD4+ T cells from blood, cultured in vitro. All receptors derive from a human donor who had recovered from COVID-19.

This clonotype was seen a handful of times. The gene calls are TRBV7-2 and TRBJ1-1, with 7 bases lining up with TRBD1. With 5 bases clipped from V and 4 bases from J, the junction kept 4 bases outside the gene matches. Germline CDR1 reads SGHTA; CDR2 reads FQGNSA. The CDR3 is 13 amino acids. The CDR3 here is CASSVGQATEAFF. CDR3 sequence (DNA): TGTGCCAGCAGCGTCGGACAGGCCACTGAAGCTTTCTTT.

Concerning this clonotype: At one end, the junction sequence differs from germline, possibly due to a read error. This sequence joins TRBV6-2 or TRBV6-3 and TRBJ1-6; D possibly corresponds to TRBD1 (6 bases). CDR3 length equals 12 residues. In germline, CDR1 is MNHEY, CDR2 SVGEGT. CDR3 bases: TGTGCCAGCAGCCCTACAGGACAGCGTCGGGACTTT. This encodes CASSPTGQRRDF.

Regarding this clonotype: The junction departs from the called germline gene at one end, perhaps through a read error. The J gene is TRBJ2-1, the V gene TRBV7-7; D unresolved. Germline-derived CDR1 and CDR2 are SSHAT and FNYEAQ (reference sequence). The CDR3 covers 16 residues. CDR3 DNA sequence: TGTGCTAGCAGCTTGACAACTAAAGCCTCCTACAATGAGCAGTTCTTC. Encoded protein: CASSLTTKASYNEQFF.

The chain is built from TRBV14 and TRBJ2-5, with unresolved D. The length of the CDR3 is 14 residues. Germline V gene lookup returns CDR1 SGHDN and CDR2 FVKESK. The V end lost 0 bases, the J end lost 5 bases, and 10 bases lay between the germline ends. Here the CDR3 reads CASSQEISGETQYF. In DNA form, the CDR3 reads TGTGCCAGCAGCCAAGAAATCTCTGGGGAGACCCAGTACTTC.

V is TRBV27 and J is TRBJ2-7, with a tentative D call TRBD1 (5 bases). Germline V gene data show CDR1 as MNHEY and CDR2 as SMNVEV (reference sequence). The CDR3 is 13 amino acids. Trimming took off 2 bases at V and 3 bases at J, with 8 bases between the two ends. Written as DNA, the CDR3 is TGTGCCAGCAGTTTAGACAGATACTACGAGCAGTACTTC. This sequence encodes CASSLDRYYEQYF.

The chain's CDR3 is CASIHQGETQYF. CDR3 DNA sequence: TGTGCCAGCATCCACCAGGGAGAGACCCAGTACTTC. V usage is TRBV27 and J usage is TRBJ2-5, with TRBD1 as a possible D gene (5 bases). CDR3 length: 12 residues. V shed 7 bases and J shed 4 bases, with 10 bases lying between them. Germline loops: CDR1 MNHEY, CDR2 SMNVEV (reference sequence).

Here the CDR3 reads CASSPSPRASSYNEQFF. The CDR3 DNA reads TGTGCCAGCAGCCCCTCGCCTCGTGCGAGCTCCTACAATGAGCAGTTCTTC. The chain uses TRBV7-9 and TRBJ2-1; no firm D call. V dropped 5 bases and J dropped 0 bases, with 17 bases sitting between them. The CDR3 sequence is 17 residues long. Germline values: CDR1 SEHNR, CDR2 FQNEAQ (reference sequence).

This chain links TRBV5-1 with TRBJ2-7, with D uncertain. The V gene lost 1 base and the J gene lost 2 bases, with 10 bases spanning the gap. Germline CDR1 reads SGHRS; CDR2 reads YFSETQ. The CDR3 spans 14 residues. The CDR3 DNA reads as TGCGCCAGCAGCTTGAATTCGGGTACCTACGAGCAGTACTTC. This gives the protein CASSLNSGTYEQYF.

The sample holds a few counts of this clonotype. V is TRBV11-2 and J is TRBJ2-5; 7 bases align to TRBD2. Trimming cost V 5 bases and J 1 base; bases outside gene matches: 4. This CDR3 is 14 amino acids long. Germline values: CDR1 SGHAT, CDR2 FQNNGV. The CDR3 DNA sequence: TGTGCCAGCAGCAAGGGGACTATCCAAGAGACCCAGTACTTC. Translation: CASSKGTIQETQYF.

The CDR3 here is CASSLDSQETQYF. DNA for the CDR3: TGCGCCAGCAGCTTGGACAGTCAAGAGACCCAGTACTTC. This rearrangement joins TRBV5-1 to TRBJ2-5; D unresolved. The CDR3 runs to 13 residues. The germline V gene has CDR1 SGHRS and CDR2 YFSETQ. V gave up 0 bases and J gave up 2 bases, with 5 bases separating them. Together with reference TRBV5-1 and TRBJ2-5, the CDR3 gives the full variable domain: KAGVTQTPRYLIKTRGQQVTLSCSPISGHRSVSWYQQTPGQGLQFLFEYFSETQRNKGNFPGRFSGRQFSNSRSEMNVSTLELGDSALYLCASSLDSQETQYFGPGTRLLVL.

This clonotype was counted between two and nine times. The rearrangement uses TRBV6-2 or TRBV6-3 and TRBJ2-2; 9 bases match TRBD1. Germline V gene data show CDR1 as MNHEY and CDR2 as SVGEGT. The CDR3 extends over 17 amino acids. The trim removed 2 bases at V and 5 bases at J, leaving 9 bases unmatched. The CDR3 nucleotides are TGTGCCAGCAGTTACGGATCCGGGACAGGGAATACCGGGGAGCTGTTTTTT. This encodes CASSYGSGTGNTGELFF.

This chain uses TRBV20-1 with TRBJ2-7; the match to TRBD1 covers 12 bases. V lost 6 bases and J lost 6; bases outside the gene matches: 9. Germline assignment: CDR1 DFQATT and CDR2 SNEGSKA (reference sequence). The CDR3 contains 14 residues. The CDR3 DNA is TGCAGTGCGCTAACGGGACAGGGGGCCCGCGAGCAGTACTTC. It translates to CSALTGQGAREQYF.

The chain uses TRBV27 and TRBJ2-7; either TRBD1 or TRBD2 may fit D (5 bases each). This CDR3 has 15 residues. Germline V gives CDR1 MNHEY, CDR2 SMNVEV (reference sequence). Between the trimmed V and J ends, which lost 8 bases and 2 bases, there was a span of 19 bases. For the CDR3, the DNA is TGTGCCAGCTTTGAGAGCCGGGGCAGGACCTACGAGCAGTACTTC. It is translated as CASFESRGRTYEQYF.

CDR3 sequence: CSARPGQSNSPLHF. The CDR3 DNA reads TGCAGTGCTAGACCGGGACAGAGTAATTCACCCCTCCACTTT. The chain joins TRBV20-1 to TRBJ1-6; 7 bases align to TRBD1. CDR1 and CDR2 from the germline V gene are DFQATT and SNEGSKA (reference sequence). The CDR3 sequence is 14 residues long. V shed 2 bases and J 6 bases; nucleotides not matched to a gene: 4.

The chain carries TRBV2 and TRBJ1-5, with 7 bases aligning to TRBD1. The trim removed 3 bases at V and 8 bases at J, leaving 13 bases unmatched. Germline CDR1 SNHLY, CDR2 FYNNEI. The CDR3 is 16 amino acids. The CDR3, as DNA: TGTGCCAGCAGTGATGTACGGCAGGGGGTCGTAGAGCCCCAGCATTTT. The encoded protein is CASSDVRQGVVEPQHF.

For this clonotype: At one boundary the junction diverges from the germline segment, which might be a read error. The V call is TRBV7-6, the J call TRBJ2-5; TRBD2 aligns across 9 bases. The germline V gene has CDR1 SGHVS and CDR2 FNYEAQ. The CDR3 runs 14 residues. The CDR3 DNA sequence: TGTGCTAGCAGCTCAGCGGGAGGAGGGGAGACCCAGTACTTC. Translation gives CASSSAGGGETQYF.

The rearrangement links TRBV27 to TRBJ1-1; 9 positions agree with TRBD1. After removal of 3 bases from V and 3 bases from J, the junction contained 17 bases not matched to a gene. Germline CDR1 MNHEY, CDR2 SMNVEV (reference sequence). CDR3 length: 19 residues. DNA of the CDR3: TGTGCCAGCAGTTTTAGCCCCCTGAACAGGGGGCGCAGGGACACTGAAGCTTTCTTT. Translation gives CASSFSPLNRGRRDTEAFF.

CDR3 DNA sequence: TGTGCCACCCGAGGGGGATGGAACACTGAAGCTTTCTTT. It yields the protein CATRGGWNTEAFF. The chain employs TRBV24-1 and TRBJ1-1, with D perhaps matching TRBD1 (6 bases). V dropped 9 bases and J dropped 1 base, with 11 bases sitting between them. Germline V gene data show CDR1 as KGHDR and CDR2 as SFDVKD. The CDR3 has 13 residues.

This clonotype showed up just a few times. The chain recombines TRBV6-1 with TRBJ2-7; a possible D gene is TRBD1 (6 bases). Trimming removed 7 bases from V and 0 bases from J, with 13 bases in between. The CDR3 length is 14 residues. Germline lookup yields CDR1 MNHNS and CDR2 SASEGT. Written as DNA, the CDR3 is TGTGCCAGCAAAATGACAGGTAGCTCCTACGAGCAGTACTTC. It encodes CASKMTGSSYEQYF.

This clonotype was counted only a few times. The V and J genes are TRBV3-1 and TRBJ2-5; D is perhaps TRBD1 or TRBD2 (6 bases each). Germline V gene lookup returns CDR1 LGHDT and CDR2 YNNKEL (reference sequence). The CDR3 runs 14 residues. Trimming stripped 1 base from V and 6 bases from J, with 12 bases between. This CDR3 is CASSQVGGIQTQYF. CDR3 nucleotide sequence: TGTGCCAGCAGCCAAGTAGGGGGGATTCAGACCCAGTACTTC.

This chain joins TRBV6-5 and TRBJ1-1; D unresolved. The CDR3 is made up of 15 amino acids. V was cut by 0 bases and J by 4 bases, with 12 bases left in between. CDR1 MNHEY and CDR2 SVGAGI come from the germline V gene. CDR3 region: CASSYSWAPSTEAFF. The CDR3 DNA sequence: TGTGCCAGCAGTTACTCCTGGGCCCCGAGCACTGAAGCTTTCTTT.

The V gene is TRBV28, the J gene TRBJ1-5; D remains unclear. Germline V gene data show CDR1 as MDHEN and CDR2 as SYDVKM. Trimming pared 5 bases from V and 2 bases from J, leaving 7 bases between. This CDR3 has 13 residues. CDR3 in amino acids: CASSPVGNQPQHF. CDR3 coding DNA: TGTGCCAGCAGTCCGGTTGGCAATCAGCCCCAGCATTTT.

The chain couples TRBV12-3 or TRBV12-4 to TRBJ2-3; D perhaps matches TRBD1 (6 bases). The germline V and J ends were trimmed by 2 bases and 2 bases, with 11 bases remaining between them. This CDR3 contains 15 residues. CDR3 nucleotide sequence: TGTGCCAGCAGTTTAAGAATGGGGGCCACAGATACGCAGTATTTT. Its translation is CASSLRMGATDTQYF.

This sequence joins TRBV28 and TRBJ1-5; 7 bases line up with TRBD1. CDR1 MDHEN and CDR2 SYDVKM come from the germline V gene. The trim removed 2 bases at V and 6 bases at J, leaving 16 bases unmatched. The CDR3 consists of 18 residues. The CDR3 here is CASSLIPKATGATQPQHF. In DNA, the CDR3 is TGTGCCAGCAGTTTAATCCCAAAGGCCACAGGGGCAACTCAGCCCCAGCATTTT. The whole variable domain, remainder taken from reference TRBV28 and TRBJ1-5, is DVKVTQSSRYLVKRTGEKVFLECVQDMDHENMFWYRQDPGLGLRLIYFSYDVKMKEKGDIPEGYSVSREKKERFSLILESASTNQTSMYLCASSLIPKATGATQPQHFGDGTRLSIL.